The clone carrying this T cell receptor (beta chain) was detected a few times. This specimen includes other DNA sequences encoding the same CDR3. These data belong to a study of blood T cell repertoires in COVID-19. The method was immunoSEQ multiplex PCR; TCRdb's version includes in-frame clones alone and lacks a portion of them. The sample yields 89,000 or so clones, 70% to 90% seen once. V shed 0 bases and J shed 8 bases, with 14 bases lying between them. Germline values: CDR1 SGHRS, CDR2 YFSETQ. The CDR3 length is 14 residues. This receptor was taken from a human donor in a cohort sampled during active COVID-19. This chain joins TRBV5-1 and TRBJ1-2; D remains ambiguous. Input material: peripheral blood. CDR3 protein: CASSLVTGEGGYTF. CDR3 bases: TGCGCCAGCAGCTTGGTGACGGGTGAGGGAGGCTACACCTTC.